This record looks at one T cell receptor (beta chain) sequence and its context. These data belong to a study of blood T cell repertoires in COVID-19. Study as a whole: The analysed material was cDNA or gDNA that came from T cells, B-cell-depleted T cells, or PBMCs.

There are 13 residues in the CDR3. Measured with immunoSEQ multiplex PCR; TCRdb has only the in-frame clones, and not every one. The sample lists 350,000 to 550,000 clones, 80% to 90% seen once, with 0.95% to 1.3% in the top ten. The sequenced sample was PBMCs or T cells enriched from blood (not recorded which). This clonotype was sampled from a man aged 25-40 years who had recovered from COVID-19. The J gene is TRBJ2-5, the V gene TRBV21-1; TRBD2, the table's D call, lacks a check against the DNA. TRBV21-1 is labeled a pseudogene. CDR3 bases: TGTGCCAGCCGCGCTTACTCCCAAGAGACCCAGTACTTC. Protein: CASRAYSQETQYF.